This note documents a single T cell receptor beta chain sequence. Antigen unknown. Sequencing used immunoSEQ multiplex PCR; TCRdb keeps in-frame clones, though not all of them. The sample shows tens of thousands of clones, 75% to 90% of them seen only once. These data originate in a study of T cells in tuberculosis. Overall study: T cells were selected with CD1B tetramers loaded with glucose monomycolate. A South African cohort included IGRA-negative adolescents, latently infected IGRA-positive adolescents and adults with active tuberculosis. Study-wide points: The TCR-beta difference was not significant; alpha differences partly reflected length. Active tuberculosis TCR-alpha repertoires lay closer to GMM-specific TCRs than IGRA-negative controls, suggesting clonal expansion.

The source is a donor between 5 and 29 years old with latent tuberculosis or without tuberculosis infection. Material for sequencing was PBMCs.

CDR3 in DNA: TGTGCCAGCAGCTTATTGTCCGGCGGTGGTCAGCCCCAGCATTTT. Protein: CASSLLSGGGQPQHF. The rearrangement joins TRBV7-8 to TRBJ1-5; D not resolved. V gave up 2 bases and J gave up 6 bases, with 14 bases separating them. The CDR3 extends over 15 amino acids. The germline gives CDR1 SGHVS, CDR2 FQNEAQ.